These 18 T cell receptor beta chains came from one sample sequenced in a study of blood T cell repertoires in COVID-19. The table came from immunoSEQ multiplex PCR; TCRdb's copy has only in-frame clones and leaves some out. The sample shows approximately 290,000 clones, roughly 88% of them seen only once. Sequenced sample: PBMCs or T cells enriched from blood (not recorded which). These receptors were collected from a woman aged 25 to 39 who had recovered from COVID-19.

J is TRBJ2-2 and V is TRBV11-3; 7 bases map to TRBD1. V was clipped by 5 bases and J by 4 bases; unmatched bases: 7. Germline V gives CDR1 SGHNT, CDR2 YENEEA. The CDR3 extends over 15 amino acids. The CDR3 is CASSPRQGITGELFF. The CDR3 DNA sequence: TGTGCCAGCAGCCCGAGACAGGGAATCACCGGGGAGCTGTTTTTT.

This clone was detected a few times. The CDR3 nucleotides read TGTGCCAGCCCCCTAGCTAGGGAAATGTTGGTCACTGAAGCTTTCTTT. Amino acid sequence: CASPLAREMLVTEAFF. The rearrangement links TRBV7-9 to TRBJ1-1; no clear D gene. The V gene lost 8 bases and the J gene lost 4 bases, with 23 bases spanning the gap. Germline values: CDR1 SEHNR, CDR2 FQNEAQ (reference sequence). The CDR3 is 16 amino acids.

The chain's CDR3 is CASSYSSAPGHLFF. The DNA of the CDR3 is TGTGCCAGCAGTTACTCCTCAGCCCCGGGACACCTGTTTTTT. V usage is TRBV6-5 and J usage is TRBJ1-4, with D possibly being TRBD1 (6 bases). V was pared by 0 bases and J by 14 bases, with 16 bases between. This CDR3 is built from 14 residues. Germline CDR1 reads MNHEY; CDR2 reads SVGAGI.

The genes are TRBV7-9 and TRBJ2-5; D may be TRBD2 (5 bases). The CDR3 is 14 amino acids. Germline CDR1 SEHNR, CDR2 FQNEAQ (reference sequence). Between the trimmed V and J ends, which lost 0 bases and 4 bases, there was a span of 9 bases. CDR3 sequence: CASSLAQGGETQYF. The CDR3, as DNA: TGTGCCAGCAGCTTAGCGCAAGGAGGAGAGACCCAGTACTTC.

J is TRBJ1-1 and V is TRBV29-1; a weak D match, TRBD1 (6 bases). Per germline, CDR1 SQVTM and CDR2 ANQGSEA. V dropped 7 bases and J dropped 0 bases, with 15 bases sitting between them. The CDR3 covers 14 residues. In DNA, the CDR3 is TGCAGCGCCCAGGGGACGCCTTTGAACACTGAAGCTTTCTTT. The encoded protein is CSAQGTPLNTEAFF.

In regard to this clone: The sample holds other DNA sequences that translate to the same CDR3. This chain links TRBV3-1 (or the pseudogene TRBV3-2) with TRBJ1-6; a possible D gene is TRBD1 (5 bases). CDR3 size: 14 residues. Germline V gene data show CDR1 as LGHDT and CDR2 as YNNKEL (reference sequence). With 4 bases removed from V and 7 bases from J, the gap between germline ends came to 11 bases. CDR3 sequence reads: CASSPQGANSPLHF. Written as DNA, the CDR3 is TGTGCCAGCAGCCCCCAGGGTGCCAATTCACCCCTCCACTTT.

The rearrangement joins TRBV4-2 to TRBJ1-2; D remains unclear. CDR1 LGHNA and CDR2 YNFKEQ come from the germline V gene. This CDR3 has 15 residues. V was cut by 4 bases and J by 6 bases, with 18 bases left in between. The CDR3 coding sequence is TGTGCCAGCAGCCCTCAGACCACGGGGTTAAATGGCTACACCTTC. Encoded protein: CASSPQTTGLNGYTF.

As to this clone: The sample has other DNA sequences that encode this CDR3 too. The chain recombines TRBV11-3 with TRBJ2-2; no reliable D call. This CDR3 contains 12 residues. Germline V gene sequence: CDR1 SGHNT, CDR2 YENEEA. Between the trimmed V and J ends, which lost 1 base and 7 bases, there was a span of 4 bases. DNA of the CDR3: TGTGCCAGCAGCTTAGCCGGCGGGGAGCTGTTTTTT. This encodes CASSLAGGELFF.

The chain has TRBV9 and TRBJ1-1; no definite D call. CDR1 and CDR2 from the germline V gene are SGDLS and YYNGEE. The V end was cut by 4 bases, the J end by 3 bases, with 10 bases between. The CDR3 loop spans 13 amino acids. The chain's CDR3 is CASSPRLYTEAFF. The CDR3 DNA reads TGTGCCAGCAGCCCCCGTCTGTACACTGAAGCTTTCTTT.

This clone was seen only once. V and J are TRBV7-3 and TRBJ2-5; possibly TRBD2 for D (6 bases). Trimming cost V 5 bases and J 1 base, with 14 bases left between them. The CDR3 is made up of 15 amino acids. Germline V lookup: CDR1 SGHTA, CDR2 FQGTGA. The CDR3 nucleotides read TGTGCCAGCAGCCCCAGCGGAGGGCTCCAAGAGACCCAGTACTTC. It yields the protein CASSPSGGLQETQYF.

The J gene is TRBJ2-7, the V gene TRBV30; a possible D gene is TRBD2 (5 bases). Germline CDR1 reads GTSNPN; CDR2 reads SVGIG (reference sequence). Trimming removed 0 bases from V and 4 bases from J, with 16 bases in between. The CDR3 is made up of 15 amino acids. The CDR3 sequence: CAWSVGGQTVYEQYF. The CDR3 bases are TGTGCCTGGAGTGTAGGAGGCCAAACCGTGTACGAGCAGTACTTC.

CDR3 residues: CASSLSFPPWANVLTF. The CDR3 DNA is TGTGCCAGCAGCTTATCCTTCCCTCCCTGGGCCAACGTCCTGACTTTC. The chain employs TRBV7-9 and TRBJ2-6; D gene unclear. Germline-derived CDR1 and CDR2 are SEHNR and FQNEAQ (reference sequence). Trimming left V 2 bases short and J 5 bases short, with 13 bases between. The CDR3 is made up of 16 amino acids.

This chain links TRBV29-1 with TRBJ2-7; maybe TRBD2 (6 bases). CDR1 and CDR2 (germline): SQVTM, ANQGSEA. CDR3 length: 14 residues. With 2 bases removed from V and 3 bases from J, the gap between germline ends came to 14 bases. The CDR3 coding sequence is TGCAGCGTTGAATTAGGGGAGGTTGGCTACGAGCAGTACTTC. As protein: CSVELGEVGYEQYF.

This clone was seen at least ten times. J is TRBJ1-5 and V is TRBV7-9, with D possibly TRBD1 on 5 matching bases. V lost 10 bases and J lost 2, with 15 bases in between. CDR3 length: 14 amino acids. The germline CDR1 and CDR2 sequences are SEHNR and FQNEAQ (reference sequence). CDR3 in DNA: TGTGCCACCGGGGGTTCTAATGGCAATCAGCCCCAGCATTTT. Translation gives CATGGSNGNQPQHF. Together with reference TRBV7-9 and TRBJ1-5, the CDR3 gives the full variable domain: DTGVSQNPRHKITKRGQNVTFRCDPISEHNRLYWYRQTLGQGPEFLTYFQNEAQLEKSRLLSDRFSAERPKGSFSTLEIQRTEQGDSAMYLCATGGSNGNQPQHFGDGTRLSIL.

The chain carries TRBV28 and TRBJ1-5, with TRBD1 identical over 11 bases. Losses at the gene ends were 7 bases for V and 7 bases for J; bases not matched to a gene: 18. The CDR3 spans 18 residues. Germline V gene sequence: CDR1 MDHEN, CDR2 SYDVKM. The DNA of the CDR3 is TGTGCCAGCACCAAAATAGGACAGGGGGCCGTAAGGAGGCAGCCCCAGCATTTT. Translating it yields CASTKIGQGAVRRQPQHF.

The V gene is TRBV28, the J gene TRBJ2-2; 11 bases match TRBD1. Germline-derived CDR1 and CDR2 are MDHEN and SYDVKM. This CDR3 comprises 18 residues. V lost 6 bases, J lost 4 bases, and 13 bases stayed unmatched. The CDR3 DNA follows: TGTGCCAGCAGCTCTCTTCCGGGACAGGGGGTCCGCACCGGGGAGCTGTTTTTT. Its protein product is CASSSLPGQGVRTGELFF.

The gene calls are TRBV14 and TRBJ2-1; weak D call: TRBD2 (5 bases). V lost 7 bases and J 0 bases, leaving 10 bases between the germline ends. The CDR3 extends over 14 amino acids. Germline CDR1 and CDR2: SGHDN and FVKESK. The CDR3: CASTGADSYNEQFF. In DNA, the CDR3 is TGTGCCAGCACCGGAGCGGACTCCTACAATGAGCAGTTCTTC.

The chain has TRBV14 and TRBJ2-5, with D possibly being TRBD1 (6 bases). The germline V gene has CDR1 SGHDN and CDR2 FVKESK. The CDR3 extends over 16 amino acids. Trimming left V 4 bases short and J 1 base short, with 16 bases between. The CDR3 DNA reads as TGTGCCAGCAGCCGGAGACAGGCGGACATCCAAGAGACCCAGTACTTC. It yields the protein CASSRRQADIQETQYF.